Described below is a single T cell receptor (beta chain) sequence and its context. V lost 1 base to trimming and J lost 0 bases, with 6 bases between them. Germline V gives CDR1 LGHNT, CDR2 FRNRAP. The CDR3 runs 14 residues. These data belong to a study of cytomegalovirus exposure and HLA in healthy donors. PCR involved 60 Vbeta and 13 Jbeta primers. Clones were sequenced by immunoSEQ multiplex PCR, and TCRdb holds only the in-frame ones, with some missing. Its table lists around 100,000 clones. The rearrangement joins TRBV12-5 to TRBJ2-5; tentatively, D is TRBD2 (6 bases). The sequence came from a young man in good health and CMV-seronegative. What was sequenced was PBMCs. CDR3 DNA sequence: TGTGCTAGTGGTTTGGGCGGGGACCAAGAGACCCAGTACTTC. Protein product: CASGLGGDQETQYF.